These 30 T cell receptor beta chains were sequenced from one sample in a study of T cells after yellow fever vaccination. TCRdb fed the 5' RACE reads into MiXCR, producing one record per CDR3 protein. This table has 20,000 to 30,000 distinct CDR3 sequences, 5% to 6% appearing once. The sequencing used PBMCs, either bulk or a sorted T-cell subset (CD4+, CD8+, memory, or dextramer-sorted; not recorded which), collected 15 days after the yellow fever booster vaccination. Receptors originate from a man aged 30 to 45 who received the YFV17D yellow fever vaccine.

Ten or more counts support this clonotype. The chain couples TRBV20-1 to TRBJ2-7, with TRBD2 matching 7 bases. CDR1 and CDR2 (germline): DFQATT, SNEGSKA (reference sequence). The CDR3 runs to 13 residues. Trimming cost V 0 bases and J 5 bases; bases outside gene matches: 4. The CDR3 DNA reads as TGCAGTGCTAGAGAGACTAGCAACCACGAGCAGTACTTC. The encoded protein is CSARETSNHEQYF.

This clonotype was observed at least ten times. The chain carries TRBV7-2 and TRBJ2-7, with TRBD2 matching 9 bases. Germline V gene data show CDR1 as SGHTA and CDR2 as FQGNSA. V shed 4 bases and J 1 base; nucleotides not matched to a gene: 5. The CDR3 is 15 residues long. The CDR3 protein is CASSSGLAPSYEQYF. CDR3 nucleotides: TGTGCCAGCAGCTCCGGACTAGCGCCTTCCTACGAGCAGTACTTC.

This clonotype has ten or more counts. V usage is TRBV6-6 and J usage is TRBJ1-2, with D maybe TRBD1 (5 bases). The CDR3 consists of 12 residues. Trimming took 8 bases from V and 8 from J, leaving 15 bases between them. Per germline, CDR1 MNHNY and CDR2 SVGAGI (reference sequence). The CDR3 sequence: CASGGAGLGYTF. The DNA of the CDR3 is TGTGCCAGCGGGGGAGCGGGGCTCGGCTACACCTTC.

This clonotype was picked up many times. The CDR3 DNA reads TGTGCCAGCAGTAGGACGGGAGCCTCGAACTATGAGCAGTTCTTC. This translates into CASSRTGASNYEQFF. The genes are TRBV6-2 or TRBV6-3 and TRBJ2-1, with D maybe TRBD2 (6 bases). V dropped 5 bases and J dropped 8 bases, with 19 bases sitting between them. The CDR3 sequence is 15 residues long. Germline lookup yields CDR1 MNHEY and CDR2 SVGEGT.

In this sample, this clonotype turned up many times. Here the CDR3 DNA reads TGTGCCAGCAGCTTCCCCGGACGCTTTGAAGCTTTCTTT. Amino acids: CASSFPGRFEAFF. This chain links TRBV7-2 with TRBJ1-1; D unresolved. The CDR3 covers 13 residues. The V gene lost 3 bases and the J gene lost 7 bases, with 12 bases spanning the gap. Per germline, CDR1 SGHTA and CDR2 FQGNSA.

This clonotype was seen many times. The CDR3 loop is CAWGNGASYEQYF. Written as DNA, the CDR3 is TGTGCCTGGGGCAATGGCGCCTCCTACGAGCAGTACTTC. The V gene is TRBV30, the J gene TRBJ2-7; D not resolved. V was clipped by 5 bases and J by 0 bases, with 11 bases between them. Germline CDR1 is GTSNPN and CDR2 is SVGIG (reference sequence). The CDR3 is 13 residues long.

This clonotype was seen at least ten times. This sequence joins TRBV29-1 and TRBJ1-2; the D gene is possibly TRBD1 (6 bases). CDR1 is SQVTM, CDR2 ANQGSEA, per germline. Trimming removed 5 bases from V and 8 bases from J, with 12 bases in between. The CDR3 contains 11 residues. CDR3 protein: CSVQGLGGYTF. CDR3 DNA: TGCAGCGTTCAGGGGCTGGGAGGCTACACCTTC.

This clonotype was detected ten times or more. The genes are TRBV5-4 and TRBJ2-1; TRBD2 matches 12 bases. With 2 bases clipped from V and 5 bases from J, the junction kept 5 bases outside the gene matches. CDR3 length: 16 residues. Looked up from germline, CDR1 is SGHNT and CDR2 is YYREEE (reference sequence). The CDR3 DNA sequence: TGTGCCAGCAGCTTATTACTAGCGGGAGGCAACAATGAGCAGTTCTTC. Its protein product is CASSLLLAGGNNEQFF.

This clonotype was seen many times. This chain joins TRBV20-1 and TRBJ2-2, with 8 bases matching TRBD1. Germline CDR1 DFQATT, CDR2 SNEGSKA (reference sequence). This CDR3 contains 14 residues. With 4 bases clipped from V and 8 bases from J, the junction kept 9 bases outside the gene matches. CDR3 residues: CSAKAGGAAGELFF. The CDR3 nucleotides read TGCAGTGCTAAGGCAGGGGGCGCAGCGGGGGAGCTGTTTTTT.

This clonotype is termed medium-sized. The chain carries TRBV9 and TRBJ2-2; possibly TRBD2 for D (6 bases). V was pared by 6 bases and J by 0 bases, with 21 bases between. Germline assignment: CDR1 SGDLS and CDR2 YYNGEE. The CDR3 extends over 18 amino acids. CDR3 bases: TGTGCCAGCACCAAACGACCCGGGGAGGTATCGAACACCGGGGAGCTGTTTTTT. Protein sequence: CASTKRPGEVSNTGELFF.

As concerns this clonotype: A read error may be the cause here, since a much bigger clone is one base away. The chain is built from TRBV28 and TRBJ1-2; 9 bases map to TRBD1. Germline V gene sequence: CDR1 MDHEN, CDR2 SYDVKM. CDR3 length: 13 amino acids. CDR3 region: CASSTGGAVGYIF. The DNA for the CDR3 is TGTGCCAGCAGTACAGGGGGCGCGGTTGGCTACATCTTC.

This clonotype came up many times. This sequence joins TRBV4-3 and TRBJ2-3; no clear D. CDR1 and CDR2 (germline): LGHNA, YSLEER. CDR3 length equals 13 residues. V was clipped by 4 bases and J by 4 bases, with 9 bases between them. As DNA, the CDR3 is TGCGCCAGCAGCCGCGAGTTGGCAGATACGCAGTATTTT. Translating it yields CASSRELADTQYF.

Points on this clonotype: One base away lies a much larger clone, so this may be a sequencing read error. This chain joins TRBV5-1 and TRBJ2-3, with D perhaps TRBD2 (5 bases). The length of the CDR3 is 13 residues. From germline, CDR1 is SGHRS and CDR2 YFSETQ. The V gene lost 9 bases and the J gene lost 7 bases, with 18 bases spanning the gap. CDR3 in amino acids: CATQSGIGNTQYF. The CDR3 nucleotides read TGCGCCACCCAATCCGGGATAGGCAATACGCAGTATTTT.

This clonotype has a count of ten or more. The chain uses TRBV11-2 and TRBJ2-3; the D gene is possibly TRBD2 (6 bases). The CDR3 runs to 13 residues. Germline CDR1 SGHAT, CDR2 FQNNGV. V dropped 4 bases and J dropped 5 bases, with 10 bases sitting between them. CDR3 loop: CASSSLGGDTQYF. The CDR3 coding sequence is TGTGCCAGCAGCTCCCTCGGGGGAGATACGCAGTATTTT.

This clonotype has at least ten counts. This sequence joins TRBV19 and TRBJ2-1; no clear D. The CDR3 consists of 19 residues. Germline V gene sequence: CDR1 LNHDA, CDR2 SQIVND (reference sequence). With 5 bases removed from V and 4 bases from J, the gap between germline ends came to 27 bases. CDR3 residues: CASSPPLGLDLGTYNEQFF. Here the CDR3 DNA reads TGTGCCAGTAGTCCGCCGCTGGGTCTAGACTTAGGAACATACAATGAGCAGTTCTTC. Variable domain in full (rest from reference TRBV19 and TRBJ2-1): DGGITQSPKYLFRKEGQNVTLSCEQNLNHDAMYWYRQDPGQGLRLIYYSQIVNDFQKGDIAEGYSVSREKKESFPLTVTSAQKNPTAFYLCASSPPLGLDLGTYNEQFFGPGTRLTVL.

This clonotype occurred many times. The J gene is TRBJ2-2, the V gene TRBV4-2; 10 bases line up with TRBD2. Germline-derived CDR1 and CDR2 are LGHNA and YNFKEQ. The J segment lost 0 bases and the V segment lost 0 bases, leaving 10 bases of the junction unmatched. This CDR3 comprises 20 residues. CDR3 amino acids: CASSQEPWLAGATNTGELFF. The DNA of the CDR3 is TGTGCCAGCAGCCAAGAACCGTGGCTAGCGGGAGCGACGAACACCGGGGAGCTGTTTTTT.

This clonotype was seen many times. The gene calls are TRBV7-2 and TRBJ2-7, with 7 bases lining up with TRBD2. Germline lookup yields CDR1 SGHTA and CDR2 FQGNSA. The CDR3 totals 15 residues. With V trimmed by 5 bases and J by 4 bases, 11 bases remained unmatched. The CDR3 loop reads CASSARQRGQYEQYF. The CDR3 bases are TGTGCCAGCAGCGCTAGACAGCGGGGCCAATACGAGCAGTACTTC.

The sample holds many counts of this clonotype. The V and J genes are TRBV20-1 and TRBJ2-7; D remains unclear. The V and J ends lost 3 bases and 8 bases respectively, with 11 bases between them. CDR3 size: 11 residues. Germline V gene data show CDR1 as DFQATT and CDR2 as SNEGSKA (reference sequence). CDR3 DNA sequence: TGCAGTGCTAGCATTCTAGATAAGCAGTACTTC. Its translation is CSASILDKQYF.

This clonotype was counted many times. The chain employs TRBV30 and TRBJ2-7; 9 nucleotides line up with TRBD1. V dropped 5 bases and J dropped 3; count of bases not matched to a gene: 2. Germline loops: CDR1 GTSNPN, CDR2 SVGIG (reference sequence). This CDR3 spans 12 amino acids. The CDR3 region has the DNA TGTGCCTGGGGACAGGGGTACTACGAGCAGTACTTC. The encoded protein is CAWGQGYYEQYF.

This clonotype came up many times. The chain uses TRBV19 and TRBJ2-7; 13 bases are shared with TRBD2. The CDR3 contains 15 residues. The J segment lost 3 bases and the V segment lost 5 bases, leaving 4 bases of the junction unmatched. Germline lookup yields CDR1 LNHDA and CDR2 SQIVND (reference sequence). The CDR3 sequence: CASSAGLAGVYEQYF. Written as DNA, the CDR3 is TGTGCCAGTAGTGCTGGACTAGCGGGGGTCTACGAGCAGTACTTC.

This clonotype was found many times. The chain carries TRBV29-1 and TRBJ2-5, with 9 bases identical to TRBD1. Germline assignment: CDR1 SQVTM and CDR2 ANQGSEA. There are 12 residues in the CDR3. Trimming at V came to 7 bases and at J to 5 bases, leaving 5 bases not matched to a gene. The DNA of the CDR3 is TGCAGCGCCGGGACAGGGAGTGAGACCCAGTACTTC. This sequence encodes CSAGTGSETQYF.

To note about this clonotype: This may come from a read error, since a much larger clone is one base off. The rearrangement uses TRBV7-8 and TRBJ1-5; D is possibly TRBD1 (5 bases). With 1 base removed from V and 7 bases from J, the gap between germline ends came to 11 bases. The CDR3 is 14 amino acids. CDR1 SGHVS and CDR2 FQNEAQ come from the germline V gene. The CDR3 region is CASSLDRSKQPQHF. The DNA for the CDR3 is TGTGCCAGCAGCTTAGACAGGTCGAAGCAGCCCCAGCATTTT.

The chain is built from TRBV7-2 and TRBJ2-1, with D tentatively TRBD1 or TRBD2 (5 bases each). The CDR3 totals 16 residues. Germline CDR1 and CDR2: SGHTA and FQGNSA. Trimming removed 2 bases from V and 8 bases from J, with 19 bases in between. The CDR3 bases are TGTGCCAGCAGCTTACTGTGGGTCCGGGGCGTCGATGAGCAGTTCTTC. This codes for CASSLLWVRGVDEQFF.

This clonotype occurred many times. V and J are TRBV5-6 and TRBJ1-2; TRBD1 agrees at 9 bases. V lost 2 bases to trimming and J lost 4 bases; unmatched junction nucleotides: 12. Germline V gene lookup returns CDR1 SGHDT and CDR2 YYEEEE. CDR3 length: 17 amino acids. The CDR3 bases are TGTGCCAGCAGCTTCCGGGACAGGGTCGAATTGGGCTATGGCTACACCTTC. Translating it yields CASSFRDRVELGYGYTF. Full variable domain (remainder filled in from reference TRBV5-6 and TRBJ1-2): DAGVTQSPTHLIKTRGQQVTLRCSPKSGHDTVSWYQQALGQGPQFIFQYYEEEERQRGNFPDRFSGHQFPNYSSELNVNALLLGDSALYLCASSFRDRVELGYGYTFGSGTRLTVV.

This clonotype was recorded many times. The chain combines TRBV20-1 with TRBJ2-7; maybe TRBD1 (6 bases). CDR1 is DFQATT and CDR2 is SNEGSKA in the germline V gene (reference sequence). CDR3 length: 14 residues. Trimming shortened V by 8 bases and J by 4 bases, and 21 bases separated the two germline ends. CDR3 sequence reads: CSSTEQGFVYEQYF. The CDR3 DNA reads TGCAGTTCTACTGAACAGGGTTTTGTGTACGAGCAGTACTTC.

This clonotype was picked up a small number of times. The CDR3 sequence is CSAVVTEAFF. DNA of the CDR3: TGCAGTGCAGTAGTAACTGAAGCTTTCTTT. V usage is TRBV20-1 and J usage is TRBJ1-1; D uncertain. The V gene's germline CDR1 is DFQATT and CDR2 SNEGSKA (reference sequence). This CDR3 region has 10 residues. V was trimmed by 6 bases and J by 5 bases, leaving 7 bases between them.

This clonotype was detected ten times or more. This chain uses TRBV7-2 with TRBJ1-4; no reliable D call. The length of the CDR3 is 15 residues. V lost 1 base and J 0 bases, leaving 6 bases between the germline ends. CDR1 SGHTA and CDR2 FQGNSA come from the germline V gene. The chain's CDR3 is CASSLESATNEKLFF. CDR3 DNA: TGTGCCAGCAGCTTAGAAAGTGCAACTAATGAAAAACTGTTTTTT.

This clonotype was counted many times. The chain has TRBV6-1 and TRBJ2-5, with 7 bases aligning to TRBD1. Trimming at V came to 8 bases and at J to 1 base, leaving 7 bases not matched to a gene. The CDR3 has 14 residues. In germline, CDR1 is MNHNS, CDR2 SASEGT. The CDR3, as DNA: TGTGCCAGCCTCTCGGGGACAGCCCAAGAGACCCAGTACTTC. Translation gives CASLSGTAQETQYF.

The chain combines TRBV15 with TRBJ1-6, with 7 positions matching TRBD1. Germline values: CDR1 LNHNV, CDR2 YYDKDF (reference sequence). The junction had 3 bases not matched to a gene; V was cut back by 2 bases and J by 5 bases. CDR3 length: 15 amino acids. CDR3 sequence (DNA): TGTGCCACCAGCAGATACGGGACAGATAATTCACCCCTCCACTTT. It is translated as CATSRYGTDNSPLHF.

This clonotype was recorded at least ten times. This chain's CDR3 is CAISAQERPGANVLTF. CDR3 in DNA: TGTGCCATCTCCGCACAGGAACGGCCTGGGGCCAACGTCCTGACTTTC. This rearrangement joins TRBV10-3 to TRBJ2-6, with D perhaps matching TRBD1 (5 bases). The germline V and J ends were trimmed by 8 bases and 2 bases, with 16 bases remaining between them. The CDR3 contains 16 residues. Germline assignment: CDR1 ENHRY and CDR2 SYGVKD.